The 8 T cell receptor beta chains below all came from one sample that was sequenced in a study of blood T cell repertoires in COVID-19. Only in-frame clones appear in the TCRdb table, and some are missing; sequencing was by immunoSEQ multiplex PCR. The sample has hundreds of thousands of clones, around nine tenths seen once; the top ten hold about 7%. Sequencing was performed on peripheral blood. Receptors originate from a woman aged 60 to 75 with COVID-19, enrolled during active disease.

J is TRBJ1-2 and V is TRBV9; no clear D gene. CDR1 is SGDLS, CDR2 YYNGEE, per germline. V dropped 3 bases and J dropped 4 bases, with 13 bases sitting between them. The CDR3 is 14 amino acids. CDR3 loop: CASSGREGVYGYTF. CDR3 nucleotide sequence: TGTGCCAGCAGCGGGCGAGAAGGAGTCTATGGCTACACCTTC.

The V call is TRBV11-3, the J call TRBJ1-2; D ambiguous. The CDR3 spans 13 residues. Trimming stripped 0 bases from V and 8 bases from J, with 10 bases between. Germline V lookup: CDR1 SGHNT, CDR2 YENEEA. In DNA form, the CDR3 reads TGTGCCAGCAGCTTAGATGCGGCGTGGGGCTACACCTTC. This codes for CASSLDAAWGYTF.

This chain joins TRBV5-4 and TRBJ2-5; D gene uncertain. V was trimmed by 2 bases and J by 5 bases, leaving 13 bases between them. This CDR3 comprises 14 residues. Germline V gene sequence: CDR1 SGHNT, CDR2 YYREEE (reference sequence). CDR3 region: CASSLADRSETQYF. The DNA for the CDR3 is TGTGCCAGCAGCTTAGCAGACCGGAGCGAGACCCAGTACTTC.

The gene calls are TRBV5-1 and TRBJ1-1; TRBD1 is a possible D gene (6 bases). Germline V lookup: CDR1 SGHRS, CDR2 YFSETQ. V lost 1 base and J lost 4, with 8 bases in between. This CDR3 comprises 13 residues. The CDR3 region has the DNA TGCGCCAGCAGCTTGACAGGGCGCACTGAAGCTTTCTTT. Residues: CASSLTGRTEAFF.

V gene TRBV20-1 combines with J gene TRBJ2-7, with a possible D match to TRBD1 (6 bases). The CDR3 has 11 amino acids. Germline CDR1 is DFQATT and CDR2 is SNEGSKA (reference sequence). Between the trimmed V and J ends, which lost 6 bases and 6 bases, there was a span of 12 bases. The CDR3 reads CSASDRLEQYF. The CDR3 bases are TGCAGTGCCTCCGACAGGCTCGAGCAGTACTTC.

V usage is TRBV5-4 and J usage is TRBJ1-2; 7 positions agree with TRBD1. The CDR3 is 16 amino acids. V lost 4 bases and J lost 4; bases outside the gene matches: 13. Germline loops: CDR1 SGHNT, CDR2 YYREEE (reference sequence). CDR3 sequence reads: CASSPPGQISGYGYTF. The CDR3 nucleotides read TGTGCCAGCAGCCCGCCGGGACAGATTTCTGGCTATGGCTACACCTTC.

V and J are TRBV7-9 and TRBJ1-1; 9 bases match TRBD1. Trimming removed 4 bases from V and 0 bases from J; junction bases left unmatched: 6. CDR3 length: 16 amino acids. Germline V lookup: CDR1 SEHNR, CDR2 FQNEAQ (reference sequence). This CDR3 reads CASSSRQGVLNTEAFF. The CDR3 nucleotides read TGTGCCAGCAGCTCCCGACAGGGGGTGTTGAACACTGAAGCTTTCTTT.

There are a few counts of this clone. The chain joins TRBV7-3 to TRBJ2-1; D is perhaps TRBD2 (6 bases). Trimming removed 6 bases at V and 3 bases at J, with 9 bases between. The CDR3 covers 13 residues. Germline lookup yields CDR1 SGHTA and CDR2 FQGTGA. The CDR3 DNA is TGTGCCAGCAGAGGCGGGGTCTACAATGAGCAGTTCTTC. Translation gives CASRGGVYNEQFF.